This T cell receptor beta chain stems from a study of blood T cell repertoires in COVID-19. TCRdb's table, derived via immunoSEQ multiplex PCR, lists solely in-frame clones and lacks some. The sample holds about 110,000 clones, 75% to 95% seen once. Germline CDR1 and CDR2: SGHNT and YENEEA. Trimming stripped 1 base from V and 4 bases from J, with 13 bases between. This CDR3 is built from 16 residues. The TCR originated in a woman under 40 with acute or convalescent COVID-19. Sequences were obtained from peripheral blood. The V call is TRBV11-3, the J call TRBJ1-4, with a weak D call TRBD1 (6 bases). CDR3 amino acids: CASSLVGQTVNEKLFF. The CDR3 DNA follows: TGTGCCAGCAGCTTAGTTGGACAGACGGTTAATGAAAAACTGTTTTTT.